This T cell receptor beta chain emerged from a study of response to subunit inactivated influenza vaccine. TCRdb called the RT-PCR reads again in MiXCR, with one record for every CDR3 protein. The table has 560,000 or so distinct CDR3 sequences, about 7.6% seen once; the top ten hold 10% to 15%. Study conclusions and caveats: T cells newly recruited by each seasonal influenza vaccination are few, the authors suggested.

In its sample, this clonotype was seen a few times. Its specificity is unknown. The receptor comes from a man aged 45 to 70 who received an inactivated influenza vaccine. The source was PBMCs from blood, collected about 24 months after vaccination.

The DNA for the CDR3 is TGTGCCAGCACCAAGGGTGCTGTGAACACCGGGGAGCTGTTTTTT. This codes for CASTKGAVNTGELFF. The chain links TRBV6-1 to TRBJ2-2; unclear D gene. The CDR3 is 15 amino acids. Looked up from germline, CDR1 is MNHNS and CDR2 is SASEGT. The V end was cut by 7 bases, the J end by 1 base, with 13 bases between.